This TCR beta chain was recovered during a study of control samples from healthy donors and cancer patients. From germline, CDR1 is SEHNR and CDR2 FQNEAQ (reference sequence). The V and J ends lost 3 bases and 2 bases respectively, with 11 bases between them. The CDR3 sequence is 14 residues long. Some clones are missing from TCRdb's copy, which holds only in-frame ones; the method was immunoSEQ multiplex PCR. The sample has about 140,000 clones; 94% are singletons. Sequenced material: blood. This chain uses TRBV7-9 with TRBJ2-7, with a tentative D call TRBD2 (5 bases). This receptor was taken from a man between 40 and 49 years old in good health. CDR3 coding DNA: TGTGCCAGCAGCTTCAAGCGGCCGCCCTACGAGCAGTACTTC. This gives the protein CASSFKRPPYEQYF.